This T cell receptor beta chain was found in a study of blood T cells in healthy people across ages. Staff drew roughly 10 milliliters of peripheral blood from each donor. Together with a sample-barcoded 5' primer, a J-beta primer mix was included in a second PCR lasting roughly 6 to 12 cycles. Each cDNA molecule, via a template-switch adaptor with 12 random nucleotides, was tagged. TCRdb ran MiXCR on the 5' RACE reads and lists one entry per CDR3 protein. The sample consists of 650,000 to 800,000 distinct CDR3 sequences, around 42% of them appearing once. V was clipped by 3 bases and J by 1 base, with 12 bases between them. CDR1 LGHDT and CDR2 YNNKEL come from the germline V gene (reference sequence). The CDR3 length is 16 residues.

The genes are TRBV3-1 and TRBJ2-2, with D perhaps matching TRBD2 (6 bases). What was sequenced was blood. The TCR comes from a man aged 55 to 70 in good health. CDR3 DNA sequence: TGTGCCAGCAGCCACGGGGGTCGGATGAACACCGGGGAGCTGTTTTTT. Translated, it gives CASSHGGRMNTGELFF.